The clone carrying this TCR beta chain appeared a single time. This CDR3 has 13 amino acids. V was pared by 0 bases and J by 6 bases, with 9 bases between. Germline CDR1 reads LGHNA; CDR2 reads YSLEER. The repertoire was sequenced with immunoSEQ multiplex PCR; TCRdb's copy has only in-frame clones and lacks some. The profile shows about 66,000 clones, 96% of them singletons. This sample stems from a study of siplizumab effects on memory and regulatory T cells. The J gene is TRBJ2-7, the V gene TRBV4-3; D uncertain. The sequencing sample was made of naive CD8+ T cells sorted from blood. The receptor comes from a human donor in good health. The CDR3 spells CASSQDRFAEQYF. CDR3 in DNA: TGCGCCAGCAGCCAAGATAGGTTCGCCGAGCAGTACTTC.